The 30 T cell receptor beta chains listed next were all sequenced from one sample in a study of PD-L1 blockade in urothelial cancer. Documented time point: peripheral blood 6 weeks after treatment start. Clones were sequenced by immunoSEQ multiplex PCR, and TCRdb holds only the in-frame ones, with some missing. Seen here are around 45,000 clones, about 83% observed once, and the top ten hold roughly 16%. The sequencing used PBMCs, collected around atezolizumab (anti-PD-L1) treatment. The receptors originated from a man between 60 and 75 years old with urothelial cancer.

The sample holds one count of this clone. V is TRBV7-9 and J is TRBJ1-2, with 9 bases identical to TRBD1. The CDR3 covers 15 residues. Unmatched junction bases numbered 5, after V lost 2 bases and J lost 4 bases. Germline V gene data show CDR1 as SEHNR and CDR2 as FQNEAQ (reference sequence). CDR3 sequence: CASSLSVGQGYGYTF. The CDR3 nucleotides read TGTGCCAGCAGCTTAAGCGTGGGACAGGGCTATGGCTACACCTTC. The full variable domain, with the rest looked up from reference TRBV7-9 and TRBJ1-2, is DTGVSQNPRHKITKRGQNVTFRCDPISEHNRLYWYRQTLGQGPEFLTYFQNEAQLEKSRLLSDRFSAERPKGSFSTLEIQRTEQGDSAMYLCASSLSVGQGYGYTFGSGTRLTVV.

V and J are TRBV6-4 and TRBJ2-2; a weak D match, TRBD1 (6 bases). Germline V gives CDR1 MRHNA, CDR2 SNTAGT. Trimming cost V 0 bases and J 5 bases, with 10 bases left between them. CDR3 length: 15 amino acids. CDR3 protein: CASSDSGQITGELFF. CDR3 in DNA: TGTGCCAGCAGTGACTCAGGACAGATAACCGGGGAGCTGTTTTTT.

V is TRBV6-6 and J is TRBJ2-1, with D hard to call. The CDR3 contains 13 residues. V shed 6 bases and J shed 8 bases, with 14 bases lying between them. The germline CDR1 and CDR2 sequences are MNHNY and SVGAGI (reference sequence). This CDR3 is CASSSTRSDEQFF. The CDR3 DNA sequence: TGTGCCAGCAGCTCGACCCGGAGTGATGAGCAGTTCTTC.

This clone has just a few counts. V usage is TRBV7-9 and J usage is TRBJ2-7; D perhaps matches TRBD2 (5 bases). Trimming shortened V by 5 bases and J by 3 bases, and 17 bases separated the two germline ends. The CDR3 spans 15 residues. The V gene's germline CDR1 is SEHNR and CDR2 FQNEAQ (reference sequence). The CDR3 sequence: CASSRGSTLSYEQYF. Written as DNA, the CDR3 is TGTGCCAGCAGCAGAGGGTCGACCCTTAGCTACGAGCAGTACTTC.

The gene calls are TRBV6-6 and TRBJ2-7; D call uncertain. CDR1 is MNHNY, CDR2 SVGAGI, per germline (reference sequence). With 5 bases removed from V and 3 bases from J, the gap between germline ends came to 5 bases. The CDR3 loop spans 11 amino acids. The CDR3 nucleotides are TGTGCCAGCAGTCACAGCTACGAGCAGTACTTC. Translating it yields CASSHSYEQYF.

The V and J genes are TRBV5-1 and TRBJ2-7, with 7 bases fitting TRBD1. The CDR3 has 15 amino acids. Germline CDR1 and CDR2: SGHRS and YFSETQ. The J segment lost 2 bases and the V segment lost 7 bases, leaving 12 bases of the junction unmatched. CDR3 sequence: CASYEGQTPTYEQYF. CDR3 bases: TGCGCCAGCTACGAGGGACAGACGCCCACCTACGAGCAGTACTTC.

CDR3 amino acids: CASSLTTSGGPGGAQYF. In DNA, the CDR3 is TGTGCCAGCAGCCTGACGACTAGCGGGGGCCCAGGAGGGGCCCAGTACTTC. The chain employs TRBV7-2 and TRBJ2-5, with TRBD2 matching 12 bases. CDR1 is SGHTA, CDR2 FQGNSA, per germline. Trimming cost V 5 bases and J 9 bases; bases outside gene matches: 16. CDR3 length: 17 amino acids. Variable domain in full (rest from reference TRBV7-2 and TRBJ2-5): GAGVSQSPSNKVTEKGKDVELRCDPISGHTALYWYRQSLGQGLEFLIYFQGNSAPDKSGLPSDRFSAERTGGSVSTLTIQRTQQEDSAVYLCASSLTTSGGPGGAQYFGPGTRLLVL.

The chain recombines TRBV28 with TRBJ1-1; TRBD1 agrees at 10 bases. Germline CDR1 MDHEN, CDR2 SYDVKM. After removal of 6 bases from V and 1 base from J, the junction contained 8 bases not matched to a gene. The CDR3 has 16 amino acids. CDR3 nucleotide sequence: TGTGCCAGCAGCCGGGGTGACAGGGGGCCGAACACTGAAGCTTTCTTT. Translated: CASSRGDRGPNTEAFF.

CDR3 in amino acids: CASSQVSDTQYF. In nucleotides, the CDR3 is TGCGCCAGCAGCCAAGTTTCGGATACGCAGTATTTT. The V call is TRBV4-1, the J call TRBJ2-3, with D unresolved. CDR1 MGHRA and CDR2 YSYEKL come from the germline V gene. CDR3 length: 12 amino acids. V was trimmed by 1 base and J by 6 bases, leaving 5 bases between them.

This sequence joins TRBV29-1 and TRBJ2-7, with 10 bases that match TRBD1. The CDR3 is made up of 13 amino acids. V lost 5 bases to trimming and J lost 2 bases; unmatched junction nucleotides: 3. The germline V gene has CDR1 SQVTM and CDR2 ANQGSEA. CDR3 amino acids: CSVPGQGAYEQYF. The CDR3 DNA reads TGCAGCGTTCCTGGACAGGGGGCCTACGAGCAGTACTTC.

J is TRBJ2-4 and V is TRBV7-6; maybe TRBD2 (5 bases). From germline, CDR1 is SGHVS and CDR2 FNYEAQ. Trimming stripped 1 base from V and 5 bases from J, with 9 bases between. The CDR3 sequence is 14 residues long. CDR3 in amino acids: CASSLDPGENIQYF. Written as DNA, the CDR3 is TGTGCCAGCAGCTTAGATCCCGGGGAAAACATTCAGTACTTC.

This clone was seen a few times. The chain employs TRBV11-2 and TRBJ2-7; 8 bases fit TRBD1. CDR3 length equals 13 residues. The V gene end was trimmed by 6 bases and the J gene end by 6 bases; junction bases not matched to a gene: 7. The V gene's germline CDR1 is SGHAT and CDR2 FQNNGV. CDR3 nucleotides: TGTGCCAGCAGTCCCATGACAGGGGTCGAGCAGTACTTC. Its translation: CASSPMTGVEQYF.

The V and J genes are TRBV11-2 and TRBJ1-4, with TRBD1 as a possible D gene (6 bases). V dropped 0 bases and J dropped 8 bases, with 19 bases sitting between them. Germline V gene data show CDR1 as SGHAT and CDR2 as FQNNGV. This CDR3 spans 17 amino acids. The CDR3 coding sequence is TGTGCCAGCAGCTTAGATCGGGGGGGAGGGGGTAAGGAAAAACTGTTTTTT. This sequence encodes CASSLDRGGGGKEKLFF. Full variable domain (rest looked up from reference TRBV11-2 and TRBJ1-4): EAGVAQSPRYKIIEKRQSVAFWCNPISGHATLYWYQQILGQGPKLLIQFQNNGVVDDSQLPKDRFSAERLKGVDSTLKIQPAKLEDSAVYLCASSLDRGGGGKEKLFFGSGTQLSVL.

The chain links TRBV5-1 to TRBJ2-7; 10 bases align to TRBD2. V shed 3 bases and J 2 bases; nucleotides not matched to a gene: 14. This CDR3 is built from 18 residues. Germline V gives CDR1 SGHRS, CDR2 YFSETQ. The CDR3 nucleotides are TGCGCCAGCAGCTCCCCCGCGCTATCCGGGACTAGCGCCTACGAGCAGTACTTC. It is translated as CASSSPALSGTSAYEQYF.

This clone was detected once. The genes are TRBV5-4 and TRBJ2-5, with a possible D match to TRBD2 (6 bases). The germline gives CDR1 SGHNT, CDR2 YYREEE (reference sequence). The V and J ends lost 4 bases and 2 bases respectively, with 12 bases between them. There are 14 residues in the CDR3. This CDR3 is CASSLYSGQETQYF. CDR3 bases: TGTGCCAGCAGCCTTTATAGCGGACAAGAGACCCAGTACTTC.

J is TRBJ1-6 and V is TRBV6-1, with a possible D match to TRBD1 (5 bases). In germline, CDR1 is MNHNS, CDR2 SASEGT. V lost 3 bases, J lost 5 bases, and 11 bases lay in between. The CDR3 length is 15 residues. CDR3 bases: TGTGCCAGCAGTGAGGAGACAGCTAATAATTCACCCCTCCACTTT. It encodes CASSEETANNSPLHF.

The chain carries TRBV11-2 and TRBJ2-5, with D tentatively TRBD1 (5 bases). Germline V gives CDR1 SGHAT, CDR2 FQNNGV. V was pared by 3 bases and J by 3 bases, with 8 bases between. The CDR3 is made up of 13 amino acids. The CDR3 DNA sequence: TGTGCCAGCAGCTTTGGCAGGGAAGAGACCCAGTACTTC. This codes for CASSFGREETQYF.

The rearrangement joins TRBV11-2 to TRBJ1-4, with D uncertain. V shed 1 base and J shed 4 bases, with 13 bases lying between them. Germline-derived CDR1 and CDR2 are SGHAT and FQNNGV. The CDR3 runs to 16 residues. CDR3 sequence reads: CASSLGAAAGNEKLFF. The CDR3 DNA follows: TGTGCCAGCAGCTTAGGAGCGGCAGCGGGTAATGAAAAACTGTTTTTT.

This rearrangement joins TRBV19 to TRBJ1-5, with D maybe TRBD1 (5 bases). Germline V gene sequence: CDR1 LNHDA, CDR2 SQIVND (reference sequence). The germline V and J ends were trimmed by 1 base and 8 bases, with 15 bases remaining between them. The CDR3 extends over 15 amino acids. The CDR3 loop is CASSIARQGREPQHF. In DNA, the CDR3 is TGTGCCAGTAGTATAGCGCGGCAGGGAAGGGAGCCCCAGCATTTT.

This chain links TRBV5-4 with TRBJ1-1; D gene ambiguous. V was pared by 0 bases and J by 6 bases, with 9 bases between. Germline CDR1 is SGHNT and CDR2 is YYREEE (reference sequence). The CDR3 is 13 amino acids. CDR3 in amino acids: CASSLALGAEAFF. As DNA, the CDR3 is TGTGCCAGCAGCTTGGCGTTGGGAGCTGAAGCTTTCTTT. The full variable domain, its missing parts supplied by reference TRBV5-4 and TRBJ1-1, is ETGVTQSPTHLIKTRGQQVTLRCSSQSGHNTVSWYQQALGQGPQFIFQYYREEENGRGNFPPRFSGLQFPNYSSELNVNALELDDSALYLCASSLALGAEAFFGQGTRLTVV.

The rearrangement links TRBV5-1 to TRBJ2-5; D unresolved. V lost 1 base and J 3 bases, leaving 10 bases between the germline ends. The CDR3 runs 14 residues. Germline V gives CDR1 SGHRS, CDR2 YFSETQ. The CDR3 loop is CASSLSAEEETQYF. CDR3 in DNA: TGCGCCAGCAGCTTGTCTGCGGAAGAAGAGACCCAGTACTTC.

This clone was seen just once. The CDR3 DNA reads TGTGCCAGCTCTTCGGATCCTAGTCATGAGCAGTTCTTC. Residues: CASSSDPSHEQFF. The chain uses TRBV27 and TRBJ2-1; no reliable D call. Per the germline V gene, CDR1 is MNHEY and CDR2 is SMNVEV (reference sequence). This CDR3 has 13 residues. V dropped 8 bases and J dropped 8 bases, with 16 bases sitting between them.

The chain recombines TRBV2 with TRBJ1-4; unclear D gene. The germline gives CDR1 SNHLY, CDR2 FYNNEI. V was cut by 7 bases and J by 2 bases, with 14 bases left in between. The CDR3 runs to 15 residues. This CDR3 is CASTRSLSTNEKLFF. The CDR3 DNA reads TGTGCCAGCACCAGGTCGCTCTCGACTAATGAAAAACTGTTTTTT. Complete variable domain (other parts from reference TRBV2 and TRBJ1-4): EPEVTQTPSHQVTQMGQEVILRCVPISNHLYFYWYRQILGQKVEFLVSFYNNEISEKSEIFDDQFSVERPDGSNFTLKIRSTKLEDSAMYFCASTRSLSTNEKLFFGSGTQLSVL.

CDR3 DNA sequence: TGTGCCAGCAGCTACACCGGGACAGGGGACACCGGGGAGCTGTTTTTT. Translating gives CASSYTGTGDTGELFF. The gene calls are TRBV13 and TRBJ2-2; 10 bases align to TRBD1. Germline V gene sequence: CDR1 PRHDT, CDR2 FYEKMQ (reference sequence). The CDR3 spans 16 residues. With 4 bases clipped from V and 3 bases from J, the junction kept 5 bases outside the gene matches.

This clone was found a few times. J is TRBJ2-7 and V is TRBV5-1; 11 bases align to TRBD1. The CDR3 has 14 residues. The V and J ends lost 4 bases and 4 bases, in that order; junction bases with no gene match: 4. Germline V gene lookup returns CDR1 SGHRS and CDR2 YFSETQ. CDR3: CASSPGTGGYEQYF. In DNA form, the CDR3 reads TGCGCCAGCAGCCCCGGGACAGGGGGATACGAGCAGTACTTC.

V is TRBV30 and J is TRBJ2-7, with D uncertain. The CDR3 sequence is 15 residues long. Germline CDR1 is GTSNPN and CDR2 is SVGIG (reference sequence). Trimming took off 0 bases at V and 2 bases at J, with 14 bases between the two ends. The CDR3 nucleotides read TGTGCCTGGAGTGTACTGCGGCGGCGACCCTACGAGCAGTACTTC. Translated: CAWSVLRRRPYEQYF.

Worth noting for this clone: As the CDR3 is not closed by the conserved phenylalanine or tryptophan, this likely results from a read error. The DNA is left out, because the CDR3 cannot be placed on it with certainty; the CDR3 is given as TCRdb lists it. The rearrangement uses TRBV29-1 and TRBJ1-1; TRBD1, the table's D call, was not compared with the DNA. The CDR3 is made up of 14 amino acids, end residues included. Germline assignment: CDR1 SQVTM and CDR2 ANQGSEA. The CDR3 loop is CSVRDSQAPVFGFN.

The chain's CDR3 is CASSIEATNDLTDTQYF. The CDR3, as DNA: TGTGCCAGTAGTATAGAGGCGACAAACGACCTCACAGATACGCAGTATTTT. The chain combines TRBV19 with TRBJ2-3; D not resolved. With 0 bases removed from V and 2 bases from J, the gap between germline ends came to 15 bases. This CDR3 contains 17 residues. Looked up from germline, CDR1 is LNHDA and CDR2 is SQIVND (reference sequence).

V usage is TRBV2 and J usage is TRBJ2-7; 8 nucleotides match TRBD1. The length of the CDR3 is 13 residues. Germline values: CDR1 SNHLY, CDR2 FYNNEI. The trim removed 6 bases at V and 5 bases at J, leaving 6 bases unmatched. CDR3 loop: CASSGQGYNEQYF. CDR3 in DNA: TGTGCCAGCAGCGGACAGGGATACAACGAGCAGTACTTC.

The chain has TRBV7-2 and TRBJ2-1, with D unclear. Trimming stripped 1 base from V and 8 bases from J, with 12 bases between. CDR3 size: 14 residues. Germline CDR1 is SGHTA and CDR2 is FQGNSA. CDR3 sequence reads: CASSLVPRIDEQFF. CDR3 bases: TGTGCCAGCAGCTTAGTTCCTAGAATCGATGAGCAGTTCTTC.